The present entry profiles one TCR beta chain with its context. The CDR3 sequence is 15 residues long. Germline values: CDR1 SGHTA, CDR2 FQGNSA. Trimming left V 5 bases short and J 9 bases short, with 22 bases between. The sample comes from a study of T cells in localized non-small cell lung cancer. Sequencing was performed with immunoSEQ multiplex PCR; in TCRdb, only in-frame clones are kept and a portion is missing. The data show 9,000 to 15,000 clones, about 84% seen once. The source of this sequence is a male donor at least 60 years old with stage I lung adenocarcinoma. The sample in question was peripheral blood, obtained before any cancer treatment. The V gene is TRBV7-2, the J gene TRBJ1-1, with D possibly TRBD1 on 6 matching bases. DNA of the CDR3: TGTGCCAGCAGCCCCGTATTACTTAAGGGGGTTCAAGCTTTCTTT. Its translation: CASSPVLLKGVQAFF.